The clone carrying this T cell receptor beta chain was seen repeatedly, ten times or more. The cDNA was generated through 5'RACE incorporating 10-nucleotide random UMIs. TCRdb redid the calling of the 5' RACE reads with MiXCR, one entry per CDR3 protein. This sample has over 25,000 distinct CDR3 sequences, with roughly a quarter found just once. These data come from a study of neurological immune-mediated disorders. The sorted libraries were prepared using about a million CD4+ or CD8+ T cells that had themselves been sorted. This CDR3 is 17 amino acids long. Germline loops: CDR1 LGHDT, CDR2 YNNKEL (reference sequence). V was clipped by 0 bases and J by 2 bases; unmatched bases: 7.

The chain recombines TRBV3-1 with TRBJ2-7; 10 bases align to TRBD2. The sample taken for sequencing was CD4+ T cells from blood. The clonotype comes from a man between 45 and 60 years old with HTLV-1-associated myelopathy (HAM/TSP). The chain's CDR3 is CASSQDRSGRVTYEQYF. CDR3 DNA: TGTGCCAGCAGCCAAGATAGAAGCGGGAGGGTCACCTACGAGCAGTACTTC.